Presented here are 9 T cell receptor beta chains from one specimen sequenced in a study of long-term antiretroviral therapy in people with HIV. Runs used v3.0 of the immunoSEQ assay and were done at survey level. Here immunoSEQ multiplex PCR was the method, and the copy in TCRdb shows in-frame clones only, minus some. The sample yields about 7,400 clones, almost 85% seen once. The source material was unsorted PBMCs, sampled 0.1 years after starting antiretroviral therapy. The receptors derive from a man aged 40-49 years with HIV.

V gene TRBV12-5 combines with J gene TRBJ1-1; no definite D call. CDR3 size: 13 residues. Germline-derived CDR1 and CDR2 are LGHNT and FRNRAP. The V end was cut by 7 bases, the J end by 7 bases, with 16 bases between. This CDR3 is CASAPEAQSEAFF. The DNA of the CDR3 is TGTGCTAGTGCCCCCGAAGCCCAGAGTGAAGCTTTCTTT.

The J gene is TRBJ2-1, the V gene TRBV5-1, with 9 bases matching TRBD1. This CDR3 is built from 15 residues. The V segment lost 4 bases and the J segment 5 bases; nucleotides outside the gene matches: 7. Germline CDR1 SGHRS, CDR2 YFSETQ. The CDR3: CASSGGTGYNNEQFF. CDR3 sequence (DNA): TGCGCCAGCAGCGGGGGGACAGGGTACAACAATGAGCAGTTCTTC. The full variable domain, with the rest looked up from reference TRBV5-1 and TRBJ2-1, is KAGVTQTPRYLIKTRGQQVTLSCSPISGHRSVSWYQQTPGQGLQFLFEYFSETQRNKGNFPGRFSGRQFSNSRSEMNVSTLELGDSALYLCASSGGTGYNNEQFFGPGTRLTVL.

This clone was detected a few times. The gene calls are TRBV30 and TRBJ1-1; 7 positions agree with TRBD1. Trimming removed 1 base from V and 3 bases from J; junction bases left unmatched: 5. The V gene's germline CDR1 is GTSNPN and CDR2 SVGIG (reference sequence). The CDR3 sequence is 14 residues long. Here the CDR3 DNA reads TGTGCCTGGAGTGAAACAGGGGCGGACACTGAAGCTTTCTTT. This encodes CAWSETGADTEAFF.

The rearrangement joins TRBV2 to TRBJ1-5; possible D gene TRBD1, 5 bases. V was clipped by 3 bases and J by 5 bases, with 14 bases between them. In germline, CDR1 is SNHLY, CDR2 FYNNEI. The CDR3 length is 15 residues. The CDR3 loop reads CASSDRSREHQPQHF. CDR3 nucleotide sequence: TGTGCCAGCAGTGATCGGAGCAGGGAACATCAGCCCCAGCATTTT.

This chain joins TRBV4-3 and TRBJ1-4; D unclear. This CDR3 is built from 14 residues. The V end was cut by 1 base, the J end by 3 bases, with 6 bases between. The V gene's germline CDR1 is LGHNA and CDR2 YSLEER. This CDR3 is CASSQARANEKLFF. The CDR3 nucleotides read TGCGCCAGCAGCCAAGCTAGGGCTAATGAAAAACTGTTTTTT.

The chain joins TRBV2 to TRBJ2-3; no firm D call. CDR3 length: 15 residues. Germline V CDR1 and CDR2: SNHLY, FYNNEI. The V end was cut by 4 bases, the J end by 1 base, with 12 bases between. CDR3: CASSGRRAGTDTQYF. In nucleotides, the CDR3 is TGTGCCAGCAGTGGAAGAAGGGCAGGCACAGATACGCAGTATTTT.

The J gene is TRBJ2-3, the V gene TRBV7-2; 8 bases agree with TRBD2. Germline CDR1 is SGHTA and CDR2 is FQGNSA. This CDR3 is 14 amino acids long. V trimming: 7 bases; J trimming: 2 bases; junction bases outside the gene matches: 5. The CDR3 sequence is CASTIAGLTDTQYF. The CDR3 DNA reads TGTGCCAGCACCATAGCGGGGCTCACAGATACGCAGTATTTT.

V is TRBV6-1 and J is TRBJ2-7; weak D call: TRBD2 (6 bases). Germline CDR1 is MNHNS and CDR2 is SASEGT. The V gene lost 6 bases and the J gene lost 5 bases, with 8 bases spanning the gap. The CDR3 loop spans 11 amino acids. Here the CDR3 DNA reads TGTGCCAGCAGATCTAGCGACGAGCAGTACTTC. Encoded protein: CASRSSDEQYF.

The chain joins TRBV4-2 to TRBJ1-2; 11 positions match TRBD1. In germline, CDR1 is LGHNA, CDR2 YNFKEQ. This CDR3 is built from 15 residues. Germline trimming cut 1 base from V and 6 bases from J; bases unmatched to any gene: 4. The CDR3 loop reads CASSQGTGGEDGYTF. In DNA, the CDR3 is TGTGCCAGCAGCCAAGGGACAGGGGGCGAAGATGGCTACACCTTC.